These T cell receptor beta chains were read from a single sample in a study of T cells in tuberculosis. The repertoire was sequenced with immunoSEQ multiplex PCR; TCRdb's copy has only in-frame clones and lacks some. This sample has tens of thousands of clones, with roughly 96% found just once. Sequencing was carried out using PBMCs. Receptor source: a donor aged 5-35 years with latent tuberculosis or without tuberculosis infection. CDR3s include the opening cysteine and the closing phenylalanine or tryptophan. Clone size, where shown, is once, few, many, or a class for clones that have expanded.

CDR3 length,J gene,clone size,V gene,CDR3 protein
14,TRBJ2-7,.,TRBV6-1,CASSTSTGSYEQYF
13,TRBJ2-7,.,TRBV14,CASSDSFSYEQYF
12,TRBJ1-2,.,TRBV11-2,CASSLTEYGYTF
17,TRBJ1-5,once,TRBV27,CASSSRTGAVSNQPQHF
20,TRBJ1-5,.,TRBV27,CASRNSTESWWVYSNQPQHF
14,TRBJ2-3,.,TRBV9,CASSARTGVDTQYF
15,TRBJ2-7,.,TRBV18,CASSPPGGQPYEQYF
15,TRBJ1-1,.,TRBV5-1,CATRDRGKGDTEAFF
16,TRBJ1-2,.,TRBV30,CACTTSPDRLLYGYTF
15,TRBJ1-2,.,TRBV6-5,CASSYSPSLNYGYTF
15,TRBJ2-3,.,TRBV5-1,CASSRRTGKPDTQYF
13,TRBJ2-4,.,TRBV6-1,CASSEQAGGIQYF
17,TRBJ2-3,.,TRBV18,CASSLTGTVLYTDTQYF
14,TRBJ2-7,.,TRBV13,CASSLGGLAYEQYF
15,TRBJ1-1,.,TRBV19,CASSPEQGRNTEAFF
17,TRBJ2-7,.,TRBV7-9,CASSLVGSSSELYEQYF
16,TRBJ2-3,.,TRBV9,CASSVGLAGVVDTQYF
13,TRBJ1-1,once,TRBV10-2,CASSTDTNTEAFF
13,TRBJ1-2,.,TRBV6-5,CASSRQGRDGYTF
14,TRBJ2-3,.,TRBV10-3,CAISRGMETDTQYF
13,TRBJ1-6,few,TRBV6-5,CASSWDRASPLHF
22,TRBJ2-3,.,TRBV15,CATSLRGTFHWAGTPSTDTQYF
17,TRBJ2-1,.,TRBV11-2,CASSLGLTSGTYNEQFF
14,TRBJ2-3,.,TRBV30,CAWSVDYSTDTQYF
17,TRBJ2-2,once,TRBV27,CASSPWAGLAGAGELFF